This T cell receptor beta chain was captured by sequencing in a study of blood T cell repertoires in COVID-19. Across the study: Researchers got acute and convalescent COVID-19 samples from the United States, Italy and Spain. From T cells, B-cell-depleted T cells, or PBMCs came the material, which was cDNA or gDNA.

Authors' processing steps: Reference gene primer amplification yielded estimated nucleated cell counts. Here immunoSEQ multiplex PCR was the method, and the copy in TCRdb shows in-frame clones only, minus some. Clonal size and the V and J genes are those of that table, whereas D and trimming came from the DNA. In the table there are around 89,000 clones, approximately 79% of which are singletons. The CDR3 has 13 amino acids. Looked up from germline, CDR1 is MRHNA and CDR2 is SNTAGT. Trimming pared 2 bases from V and 5 bases from J, leaving 6 bases between. This clone is medium-sized within its sample.

This sequence joins TRBV6-4 and TRBJ2-2, with a possible D match to TRBD2 (5 bases). The sample consisted of peripheral blood. The sequence was collected from a woman older than 75 with acute or convalescent COVID-19. The CDR3 loop reads CASSDRGTGELFF. The DNA for the CDR3 is TGTGCCAGCAGTGACAGAGGGACCGGGGAGCTGTTTTTT.